This TCR beta chain originates from a study of CD8 T cells in ankylosing spondylitis. Broader study findings: The study identified a TCR beta motif of several highly homologous variants that appeared characteristic of ankylosing spondylitis blood. Disease-linked clones were found to be CD8+ and relatively rare in peripheral blood. Previous work reported some of these motif variants in the synovial fluid and blood of reactive arthritis. Reportedly, significant enrichment of disease-linked clones occurred in matched ankylosing spondylitis synovial fluid.

Unmatched junction bases numbered 4, after V lost 5 bases and J lost 0 bases. CDR3 length equals 15 residues. The germline CDR1 and CDR2 sequences are SEHNR and FQNEAQ (reference sequence). The TCR beta libraries were generated through quantitative 5'-RACE incorporating molecular barcodes. TCRdb reprocessed the 5' RACE reads with MiXCR, giving one entry per CDR3 protein. Here the sample spans over 450,000 distinct CDR3 sequences, about an eighth being singletons. A few counts support this clonotype. Its antigen is unknown. The chain joins TRBV7-9 to TRBJ1-1, with 9 bases aligning to TRBD1. The sequence was obtained from a male donor with ankylosing spondylitis. Sample: blood, either unsorted or a sorted T cell fraction (not recorded which). CDR3 amino acids: CASSPQGALNTEAFF. CDR3 DNA: TGTGCCAGCAGCCCACAGGGGGCGTTGAACACTGAAGCTTTCTTT.